The sequence of this TCR beta chain was determined in a study of identical twins. CDR3 length equals 16 residues. V lost 4 bases and J lost 3; bases outside the gene matches: 13. Germline CDR1 is SGHRS and CDR2 is YFSETQ. A word on this clonotype: Its antigen is still unknown.

Findings and limits, study-wide: Zero-insertion analyses might be partly confounded by invariant T cells like MAIT and iNKT.

TCRdb used MiXCR to reprocess the 5' RACE reads, holding one entry per CDR3 protein. The sample holds under 300,000 distinct CDR3 sequences, roughly 13% seen once. This sample was also put to use in a study of yellow fever vaccine responses in identical twins.

Sequenced material: memory (CD45RO+) T cells sorted from blood. The receptor was isolated from a woman in her late teens or twenties in good health. This chain connects TRBV5-1 to TRBJ2-7, with TRBD1 matching over 7 bases. The CDR3 sequence: CASSRDRAAGGYEQYF. The CDR3 DNA reads as TGCGCCAGCAGCCGCGACCGGGCGGCAGGGGGCTACGAGCAGTACTTC.